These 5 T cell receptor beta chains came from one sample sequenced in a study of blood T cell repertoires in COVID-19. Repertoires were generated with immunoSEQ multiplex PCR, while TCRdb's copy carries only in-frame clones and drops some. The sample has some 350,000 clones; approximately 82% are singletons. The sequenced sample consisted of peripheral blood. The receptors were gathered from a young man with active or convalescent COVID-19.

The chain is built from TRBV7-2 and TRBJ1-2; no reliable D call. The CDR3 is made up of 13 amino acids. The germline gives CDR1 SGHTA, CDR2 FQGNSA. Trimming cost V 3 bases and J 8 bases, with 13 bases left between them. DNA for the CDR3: TGTGCCAGCAGCTTCCGCGGCCCGGGGGGCTACACCTTC. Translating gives CASSFRGPGGYTF.

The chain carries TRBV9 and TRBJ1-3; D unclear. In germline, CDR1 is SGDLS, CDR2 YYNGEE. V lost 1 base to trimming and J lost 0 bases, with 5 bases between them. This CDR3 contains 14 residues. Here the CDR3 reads CASSVFSSGNTIYF. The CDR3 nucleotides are TGTGCCAGCAGCGTATTCAGCTCTGGAAACACCATATATTTT.

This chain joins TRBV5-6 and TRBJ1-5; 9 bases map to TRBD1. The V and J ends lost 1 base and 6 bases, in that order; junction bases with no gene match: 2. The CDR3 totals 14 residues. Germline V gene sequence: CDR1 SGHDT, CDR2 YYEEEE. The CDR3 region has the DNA TGTGCCAGCAGCTTGACAGGGGGCTCTCAGCCCCAGCATTTT. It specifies CASSLTGGSQPQHF.

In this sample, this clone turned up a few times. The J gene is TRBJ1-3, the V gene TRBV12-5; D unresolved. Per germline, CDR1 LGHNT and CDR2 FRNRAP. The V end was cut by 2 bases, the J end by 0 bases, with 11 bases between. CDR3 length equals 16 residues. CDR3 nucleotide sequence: TGTGCTAGTGGTTTGATCGCCGCGAGCTCTGGAAACACCATATATTTT. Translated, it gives CASGLIAASSGNTIYF.

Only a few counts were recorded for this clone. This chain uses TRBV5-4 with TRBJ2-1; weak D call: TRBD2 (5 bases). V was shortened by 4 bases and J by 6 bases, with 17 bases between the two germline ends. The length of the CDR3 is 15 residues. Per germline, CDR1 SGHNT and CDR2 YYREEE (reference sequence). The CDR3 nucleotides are TGTGCCAGCAGCACGGACCCACCTCGGGGCAATGAGCAGTTCTTC. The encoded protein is CASSTDPPRGNEQFF.